This T cell receptor beta chain is drawn from a study of beta chain features in type 1 diabetes. Study observations and caveats: All four CD4+ subsets from Type 1 diabetes patients carried moderately but significantly shorter TCRB CDR3s.

CDR3 length equals 14 residues. Germline CDR1 is SQVTM and CDR2 is ANQGSEA. V lost 3 bases and J 1 base, leaving 12 bases between the germline ends. The sequenced template was cDNA made from the entire isolated RNA. The data were produced by immunoSEQ multiplex PCR, yet TCRdb's version contains in-frame clones alone and is incomplete. The repertoire holds fewer than 300,000 clones, with around 21% as singletons. This clone showed up just a few times. Its antigen is unidentified. The sample consisted of naive CD4+ T cells from blood. J is TRBJ1-1 and V is TRBV29-1; perhaps TRBD1 as D (5 bases). The TCR sequence derives from a woman between 35 and 50 years old with type 1 diabetes. As DNA, the CDR3 is TGCAGCGTTGAGGCAGGGAGGGCGAACACTGAAGCTTTCTTT. Its translation is CSVEAGRANTEAFF.